The T cell receptor beta chain described here comes from a study of control samples from healthy donors and cancer patients. The CDR3 consists of 13 residues. CDR1 is SGHNT and CDR2 is YENEEA in the germline V gene. V shed 1 base and J shed 6 bases, with 8 bases lying between them. Clones were sequenced by immunoSEQ multiplex PCR, and TCRdb holds only the in-frame ones, with some missing. The sample data list around 190,000 clones. The sample comprised blood. This clonotype was obtained from a woman in her thirties in good health. The chain joins TRBV11-3 to TRBJ2-3; D is uncertain. CDR3 sequence reads: CASSLVTRDTQYF. Written as DNA, the CDR3 is TGTGCCAGCAGCTTAGTTACGAGGGATACGCAGTATTTT. The whole variable domain, filled in from reference TRBV11-3 and TRBJ2-3, reads EAGVVQSPRYKIIEKKQPVAFWCNPISGHNTLYWYLQNLGQGPELLIRYENEEAVDDSQLPKDRFSAERLKGVDSTLKIQPAELGDSAVYLCASSLVTRDTQYFGPGTRLTVL.